Following are 25 T cell receptor beta chains from one sample sequenced in a study of response to subunit inactivated influenza vaccine. From the RT-PCR reads, TCRdb called clonotypes with MiXCR, one entry per CDR3 protein. The table records roughly 760,000 distinct CDR3 sequences, 21% of them present only once. The specimen was PBMCs from blood, collected roughly 5 days after vaccination. These receptors all stem from a man in his fifties or sixties who received an inactivated influenza vaccine.

The chain joins TRBV3-1 to TRBJ2-7, with D perhaps TRBD2 (6 bases). Germline CDR1 LGHDT, CDR2 YNNKEL (reference sequence). The germline V and J ends were trimmed by 0 bases and 3 bases, with 15 bases remaining between them. This CDR3 has 16 residues. The CDR3, as DNA: TGTGCCAGCAGCCAAGATGTCTGGAGGGGAAGCTACGAGCAGTACTTC. This codes for CASSQDVWRGSYEQYF.

The chain couples TRBV20-1 to TRBJ2-3, with D unresolved. This CDR3 is built from 13 residues. From germline, CDR1 is DFQATT and CDR2 SNEGSKA (reference sequence). The V and J ends lost 2 bases and 1 base respectively, with 7 bases between them. The CDR3, as DNA: TGCAGTGCTAGACCCCGGGGCACAGATACGCAGTATTTT. It translates to CSARPRGTDTQYF.

The chain has TRBV4-2 and TRBJ2-1; 10 bases align to TRBD2. Trimming removed 0 bases from V and 9 bases from J; junction bases left unmatched: 8. This CDR3 has 16 residues. Looked up from germline, CDR1 is LGHNA and CDR2 is YNFKEQ. The CDR3 region is CASSQEGLAGDGEQFF. DNA of the CDR3: TGTGCCAGCAGCCAAGAGGGGCTAGCGGGGGATGGTGAGCAGTTCTTC.

The chain combines TRBV4-2 with TRBJ1-3; no firm D call. Per germline, CDR1 LGHNA and CDR2 YNFKEQ. V dropped 0 bases and J dropped 3 bases, with 9 bases sitting between them. The CDR3 sequence is 15 residues long. The CDR3, as DNA: TGTGCCAGCAGCCAAGATCCACGGGATGGAAACACCATATATTTT. It is translated as CASSQDPRDGNTIYF.

J is TRBJ2-3 and V is TRBV11-3; D is perhaps TRBD2 (6 bases). The CDR3 is 15 residues long. Trimming cost V 1 base and J 4 bases, with 12 bases left between them. The germline V gene has CDR1 SGHNT and CDR2 YENEEA. The CDR3 loop reads CASSLGGGMADTQYF. CDR3 nucleotides: TGTGCCAGCAGCTTAGGTGGCGGGATGGCAGATACGCAGTATTTT.

The chain joins TRBV30 to TRBJ1-1; D unclear. CDR1 GTSNPN and CDR2 SVGIG come from the germline V gene (reference sequence). This CDR3 contains 11 residues. V shed 4 bases and J shed 5 bases, with 8 bases lying between them. Written as DNA, the CDR3 is TGTGCCTGGAATCGATTAACTGAAGCTTTCTTT. Translated, it gives CAWNRLTEAFF.

The count of this clonotype is one. The chain joins TRBV19 to TRBJ2-7, with D perhaps TRBD1 or TRBD2 (6 bases each). V dropped 3 bases and J dropped 3 bases, with 18 bases sitting between them. This CDR3 has 16 residues. In germline, CDR1 is LNHDA, CDR2 SQIVND (reference sequence). The CDR3 spells CASSIYGTGRFYEQYF. CDR3 coding DNA: TGTGCCAGTAGTATTTACGGCACAGGGAGGTTCTACGAGCAGTACTTC. The variable domain in full, completed from reference TRBV19 and TRBJ2-7, reads DGGITQSPKYLFRKEGQNVTLSCEQNLNHDAMYWYRQDPGQGLRLIYYSQIVNDFQKGDIAEGYSVSREKKESFPLTVTSAQKNPTAFYLCASSIYGTGRFYEQYFGPGTRLTVT.

This clonotype has a handful of counts. V usage is TRBV15 and J usage is TRBJ2-7; maybe TRBD2 (5 bases). The CDR3 has 13 residues. V was cut by 1 base and J by 5 bases, with 9 bases left in between. In germline, CDR1 is LNHNV, CDR2 YYDKDF (reference sequence). The CDR3 loop is CATSRVGSDEQYF. CDR3 bases: TGTGCCACCAGCAGAGTTGGTAGCGACGAGCAGTACTTC. The full variable domain, in which reference TRBV15 and TRBJ2-7 provide the parts outside the CDR3, is DAMVIQNPRYQVTQFGKPVTLSCSQTLNHNVMYWYQQKSSQAPKLLFHYYDKDFNNEADTPDNFQSRRPNTSFCFLDIRSPGLGDTAMYLCATSRVGSDEQYFGPGTRLTVT.

This clonotype was found a few times. V gene TRBV12-3 or TRBV12-4 combines with J gene TRBJ1-2; no reliable D call. CDR3 size: 13 residues. The V gene lost 3 bases and the J gene lost 2 bases, with 7 bases spanning the gap. As DNA, the CDR3 is TGTGCCAGCAGTTTGAGGGAAAACTATGGCTACACCTTC. Translation: CASSLRENYGYTF.

The chain carries TRBV29-1 and TRBJ1-1; the D gene is possibly TRBD1 (5 bases). Trimming left V 6 bases short and J 7 bases short, with 15 bases between. Looked up from germline, CDR1 is SQVTM and CDR2 is ANQGSEA. The CDR3 loop spans 12 amino acids. This CDR3 reads CSVAPGGGEAFF. As DNA, the CDR3 is TGCAGCGTCGCCCCCGGGGGGGGTGAAGCTTTCTTT.

This CDR3 is CSARDAARSYPGLTDTQYF. The DNA of the CDR3 is TGCAGTGCTAGAGATGCCGCAAGATCCTACCCGGGACTCACAGATACGCAGTATTTT. V usage is TRBV20-1 and J usage is TRBJ2-3; TRBD2 is a possible D gene (6 bases). Germline CDR1 DFQATT, CDR2 SNEGSKA (reference sequence). V lost 0 bases, J lost 2 bases, and 24 bases lay in between. CDR3 length: 19 amino acids.

V gene TRBV5-1 combines with J gene TRBJ1-2; a possible D gene is TRBD1 (5 bases). The CDR3 totals 13 residues. The germline CDR1 and CDR2 sequences are SGHRS and YFSETQ. V was shortened by 6 bases and J by 6 bases, with 15 bases between the two germline ends. CDR3 bases: TGCGCCAGCATCGGTATGGGGGGTGATGGCTACACCTTC. Amino acid sequence: CASIGMGGDGYTF.

This clonotype was recorded a few times. The chain has TRBV4-3 and TRBJ2-3; D tentatively fits TRBD1 or TRBD2 (5 bases each). Germline-derived CDR1 and CDR2 are LGHNA and YSLEER. V dropped 0 bases and J dropped 5 bases, with 15 bases sitting between them. The CDR3 runs 16 residues. CDR3 in amino acids: CASSQDTGPDEDTQYF. The CDR3 DNA is TGCGCCAGCAGCCAAGATACGGGGCCGGATGAAGATACGCAGTATTTT.

The chain has TRBV27 and TRBJ2-7; the D is unclear. CDR3 size: 11 residues. The germline V and J ends were trimmed by 4 bases and 7 bases, with 8 bases remaining between them. Germline V gives CDR1 MNHEY, CDR2 SMNVEV (reference sequence). DNA for the CDR3: TGTGCCAGCAGTTCCGCGGTGGAGCAGTACTTC. Its translation: CASSSAVEQYF.

This clonotype was seen a few times. The chain has TRBV5-5 and TRBJ2-7; 9 nucleotides align to TRBD1. Losses at the gene ends were 1 base for V and 7 bases for J; bases not matched to a gene: 12. The CDR3 is made up of 16 amino acids. Germline values: CDR1 SGHKS, CDR2 YYEKEE (reference sequence). The CDR3: CASSLIFGTGIGEQYF. The CDR3 coding sequence is TGTGCCAGCAGCTTGATCTTTGGGACAGGGATAGGGGAGCAGTACTTC.

This sequence joins TRBV20-1 and TRBJ2-3; 10 nucleotides align to TRBD2. CDR3 length: 17 amino acids. With V trimmed by 3 bases and J by 2 bases, 11 bases remained unmatched. CDR1 is DFQATT and CDR2 is SNEGSKA in the germline V gene (reference sequence). CDR3 protein: CSARGGLAGVNTDTQYF. CDR3 DNA sequence: TGCAGTGCTAGGGGCGGGCTAGCGGGAGTTAACACAGATACGCAGTATTTT.

With respect to this clonotype: This may be a read error: a much more frequent sequence differs by one nucleotide. The rearrangement joins TRBV7-2 to TRBJ2-1, with no clear D. V was shortened by 5 bases and J by 5 bases, with 4 bases between the two germline ends. Germline-derived CDR1 and CDR2 are SGHTA and FQGNSA. CDR3 length: 11 residues. CDR3 sequence reads: CASSNHNEQFF. CDR3 sequence (DNA): TGTGCCAGCAGCAATCACAATGAGCAGTTCTTC.

J is TRBJ2-3 and V is TRBV12-3 or TRBV12-4; perhaps TRBD2 as D (7 bases). CDR3 length: 15 amino acids. V dropped 3 bases and J dropped 4 bases, with 14 bases sitting between them. CDR3 sequence: CASSFWGGQADTQYF. The CDR3 coding sequence is TGTGCCAGCAGTTTTTGGGGGGGCCAGGCAGATACGCAGTATTTT.

The V gene is TRBV4-1, the J gene TRBJ2-7; maybe TRBD2 (5 bases). Trimming cost V 6 bases and J 0 bases, with 9 bases left between them. Germline CDR1 is MGHRA and CDR2 is YSYEKL. CDR3 size: 13 residues. The CDR3 nucleotides read TGCGCCAGCAGTATGAGGGACTCCTACGAGCAGTACTTC. Its protein product is CASSMRDSYEQYF.

The chain recombines TRBV11-2 with TRBJ1-1; D gene uncertain. The germline CDR1 and CDR2 sequences are SGHAT and FQNNGV. The length of the CDR3 is 13 residues. The V gene lost 7 bases and the J gene lost 0 bases, with 9 bases spanning the gap. In DNA form, the CDR3 reads TGTGCCAGCACCCGTGAATTGAACACTGAAGCTTTCTTT. This translates into CASTRELNTEAFF.

CDR3 amino acids: CASSSMDPNTGELFF. CDR3 coding DNA: TGCGCCAGCAGCTCAATGGACCCGAACACCGGGGAGCTGTTTTTT. The genes are TRBV5-1 and TRBJ2-2; D remains ambiguous. Trimming took off 3 bases at V and 0 bases at J, with 9 bases between the two ends. Germline V gives CDR1 SGHRS, CDR2 YFSETQ. The CDR3 has 15 amino acids.

V and J are TRBV25-1 and TRBJ2-1; 7 bases match TRBD1. In germline, CDR1 is MGHDK, CDR2 SYGVNS. Unmatched junction bases numbered 10, after V lost 3 bases and J lost 5 bases. The CDR3 length is 16 residues. The CDR3 nucleotides read TGTGCCAGCAGTGACCCGACAGGGACGGTACACAATGAGCAGTTCTTC. Translated, it gives CASSDPTGTVHNEQFF.

V and J are TRBV6-2 or TRBV6-3 and TRBJ2-1, with 8 bases that match TRBD2. The trim removed 8 bases at V and 1 base at J, leaving 4 bases unmatched. The length of the CDR3 is 14 residues. Germline loops: CDR1 MNHEY, CDR2 SVGEGT. For the CDR3, the DNA is TGTGCCAGCCGCGGCGGGAGGTCCTACAATGAGCAGTTCTTC. This sequence encodes CASRGGRSYNEQFF.

This clonotype has more than one count but fewer than ten. The chain joins TRBV6-2 or TRBV6-3 to TRBJ1-6, with TRBD1 as a possible D gene (5 bases). This CDR3 contains 17 residues. CDR1 is MNHEY, CDR2 SVGEGT, per germline. Trimming removed 5 bases from V and 6 bases from J, with 20 bases in between. The CDR3 DNA sequence: TGTGCCAGCAGTACCTTAACCGGGACGCGGCGTAATTCACCCCTCCACTTT. Protein: CASSTLTGTRRNSPLHF.

This clonotype was observed a few times. A read error may account for a junction end that differs from germline. V usage is TRBV20-1 and J usage is TRBJ1-4, with D uncertain. Germline V CDR1 and CDR2: DFQATT, SNEGSKA (reference sequence). The length of the CDR3 is 12 residues. The CDR3 loop reads CSARVRRTAAVF. In nucleotides, the CDR3 is TGCAGTGCTAGAGTCCGACGGACGGCCGCAGTTTTT.